This T cell receptor beta chain was recorded in a study of cytomegalovirus exposure and HLA in healthy donors (dated by TCRdb to about 2017). General notes on the study: In an earlier analysis of approximately 640 of the donors, approximately 260 Gb of sequence data and about 110 million unique TCR beta sequences from some 170 million T cells were reported. An early release that covered approximately 600 HLA-typed donors contained approximately 300 gigabases of sequencing data and 80 million or so unique TCR sequences. Of the roughly 400 genotyped donors, around 81% fell in the genetic ancestry cluster associated with self-reported Caucasian donors. The study aimed to test whether cataloging public T cell receptors could reveal signatures of past pathogen exposure. The study profiled the T cell repertoires of 550 to 700 subjects by immunosequencing and related them to cytomegalovirus serostatus. Along with the 666-subject first cohort, a separate validation cohort of about 110 different subjects was used. To predict cytomegalovirus infection status, the study combined high-throughput TCR immunosequencing, statistical association of individual TCRs with disease status, and machine learning. A later analysis re-analyzed previously published TCR beta repertoires from roughly 630 donors and added high-resolution HLA genotyping to study TCR occurrence patterns. In the later analysis, no new phenotypic data were used to find candidate immune exposures; instead, reliance was placed on TCR beta sequences and their occurrence across donors. To decide whether each TCR beta V gene segment behaved as functional or pseudogenic, an earlier analysis of 587 of the donors relied on high-throughput TCR beta sequencing. Alongside the repertoire data, information on donor age, sex, ethnicity and CMV serostatus was compiled. A later genetic analysis took genome-wide SNP genotypes for about 55% of the 666 donors and used that subset as a discovery cohort. Every discovery cohort repertoire had been produced on one sequencing platform. Both class I and class II loci were covered by HLA typing, at four-digit resolution. Typing coverage differed by locus: A, B, C, DRB1 and DQB1 were typed in about 620-640 donors, DQA1 in around 500, DPA1 in roughly 590, and DPB1 in just under 490. Roughly five DR-DQ haplotypes were handled as single units for association and clustering, since linkage in the cohort was strong. Across approximately 420 genotyped donors of the cohort, an average of approximately 240,000 unique TCR beta nucleotide sequences per donor were sequenced, and around 19% of those sequences were non-productive.

The receptor library was made with the immunoSEQ multiplex PCR assay. For the multiplex PCR, a mixture combining 60 forward primers for TCR Vbeta segments and 13 reverse primers for TCR Jbeta segments was used. A multiplex PCR assay on genomic DNA amplified the CDR3 region of rearranged TCR beta genes. The amplified TCR beta libraries were sequenced on the Illumina HiSeq System as 87-base-pair reads. For the original study's pipeline: A later analysis tallied 80 million to 95 million unique TCR beta chains across the approximately 670 repertoires, and some 10 million of those chains were shared by two or more donors. A nearest-neighbor algorithm error-corrected the raw reads and collapsed the reads into unique sequences, merging closely related sequences to remove PCR and sequencing errors. Alignment of CDR3 sequences to IMGT reference sequences was used to assign V, D and J gene segments. Each retained sequence needed at least a six-nucleotide match to both a V gene segment and a J gene segment. A rearrangement counted as productive if the CDR3 had no stop codons and remained in frame with V and J, and every other rearrangement counted as non-productive. CDR3 was defined according to IMGT convention as the region running from the second conserved V-encoded cysteine to the conserved J-encoded phenylalanine. Sequences without an unambiguous match to a single V gene segment were excluded from the earlier analysis of several hundred of the donors. In an earlier analysis of some 590 of the donors, V segments were called functional above 56.7% productive rearrangements and were called segregating when the between-donor standard deviation exceeded 5%. A statistical classification framework was developed to diagnose cytomegalovirus status using the catalog of TCR beta chain sequences. V and J gene assignment, in a later analysis, came from comparing TCR nucleotide sequences with IMGT/GENE-DB human TR gene sequences. A later analysis assigned CDR3 sequences and most-parsimonious VDJ recombination scenarios with the TCRdist pipeline. In a later analysis, every TCR beta chain was defined by the combination of its CDR3 amino acid sequence and its V-gene family, and reads without a unique V-gene family were dropped. A later analysis removed several hundred highly shared, low-generation-probability nucleotide sequences to deal with suspected cross-contamination and a sequencing artifact. In a later analysis, a clonal expansion index for each public chain was calculated from normalized within-repertoire ranks of inferred template counts. In a later analysis, generation probabilities were computed using a VDJ recombination model fitted to out-of-frame rearrangements, and the results were checked against IGoR. In a later analysis, TCR-TCR, TCR-HLA and TCR-CMV co-occurrence was scored with hypergeometric tests, and a repertoire-size bias correction was applied to TCR pairs. In a later analysis, false discovery rates were estimated by permuting HLA or CMV assignments 20 times. In a later analysis, co-occurring TCRs were grouped with DBSCAN, and TCRdist sequence similarity was added when clustering was performed within HLA-allele-positive subsets. For co-occurrence clustering, repertoires with fewer than 30,000 or more than 120,000 public chains were excluded, along with roughly 5 repertoires with anomalous nucleotide sharing. TCRdb provides this immuneACCESS table in a form limited to in-frame rearrangements. Some clones are lacking; in checked studies, under half of them reflect an unresolved V gene, and why the rest are absent is not known. From that table come the V and J calls and clone size; the DNA was used to work out D and trimming. Recorded for this sample are 160,000 or so clones; around 80% of them occurred a single time. The leading ten clones occupy about 6.3% of the sample.

The cohort consisted of 600 to 700 healthy bone marrow donors. All cohort members were sampled while nominally healthy, although unrecorded immune exposures were likely present. The donor was CMV seropositive and belonged to the group of 250 to 300 seropositive cohort members. A peripheral blood sample was collected from each donor, and TCR beta sequencing was performed on peripheral blood mononuclear cells. The Qiagen DNeasy Blood Extraction Kit was used to extract genomic DNA from the blood cell samples. V is reduced by 11 bases and J by 5 bases, leaving a spacing of 22 bases between them. The CDR3 spans 14 residues, from the cysteine through the phenylalanine. This entry keeps only the CDR3 DNA: 42 bases, framed from base 1. CDR1 and CDR2, per the germline V gene, are MNHEY and SVGAGI. Broad study findings and their caveats: Most CMV-associated TCR beta chains appeared to be HLA-restricted in a later analysis, and the HLA associations seemed to be driven largely by CMV exposure. A later genetic analysis reported fewer N-insertions in productive TCRs among donors in an Asian-associated ancestry cluster than the roughly 620-donor mean. Immune exposure information for the cohort was limited to CMV serostatus. Because some donors lacked HLA typing at each locus, the association tests relied only on the typed subset. When HLA alleles, especially DR and DQ, strongly co-occurred, TCR associations were difficult to assign to individual alleles. In a later analysis, HLA-associated TCR beta chains were found to be more clonally expanded and to have lower generation probabilities than equally common non-associated chains. According to a later analysis, parvovirus B19, influenza, CMV and Epstein-Barr virus appeared linked to several top co-occurrence clusters. The study listed 164 TCR beta chains as associated with cytomegalovirus. A further reported finding was that TCR beta sequences accurately predicted the HLA-A and HLA-B alleles for most subjects in the first cohort. Specific HLA alleles were associated with some 15,000 TCR beta sequences at a false discovery rate of 0.05 in a later analysis. In an earlier analysis of fewer than 700 of the donors, most TCR beta V segments appeared in productive rearrangements about 87% or about 30% of the time, broadly matching IMGT annotations. The presence/absence analyses assumed that sequencing depth was roughly uniform across donors, and that assumption may not be true. Most TCR sequences were observed very rarely across donors, whereas some public TCRs were present in many individuals. Linkage disequilibrium might explain the correlated functional status among segregating V segments, but an unknown experimental factor could not be ruled out. According to the authors, the approach could potentially be generalized to other disease states and immunological phenotypes. A cluster of highly shared sequence variants was judged likely to be a technical artifact of the sequencing pipeline. Some IMGT-functional V segments, including TRBV6-2 and TRBV6-3, could not be told apart with the 87-base-pair reads, so those segments were excluded. Approximately 16 rarely observed V segments, including chromosome 9 orphons, were excluded from the earlier analysis of just under 600 of the donors because counts were too low. In a later genetic analysis, a missense DCLRE1C variant was associated with V-gene and J-gene trimming of TCR beta chains, and the association was replicated in an independent cohort. The cohort was sequenced for TCR beta chains only, and without alpha or paired-chain data the features that could be detected were limited. In a later analysis, the rate of TCR association differed among HLA loci, with DRB1 alleles having the most associated TCRs and HLA-C alleles having the fewest. In vitro tests confirmed that a few of the cytomegalovirus-associated TCR beta chains recognize cytomegalovirus antigens. In both the original and validation cohorts, the classifier was reported to diagnose cytomegalovirus status with high specificity and sensitivity.

In the case of this clone: Its binding antigen is unknown. Per-base qualities were not stored, and no clone one base away is much larger.

The origin of this receptor is a male donor in good health and CMV-seropositive. The specimen sequenced was PBMCs. This chain joins TRBV6-5 to TRBJ2-7, and TRBD2 may be the D gene, going by 5 matching bases. The DNA sequence is as follows: TGTGCCGCGGCCCTGTGGGAGACTGGAAACGAGCAGTACTTC. Translated, it gives CAAALWETGNEQYF.